This TCR beta chain was documented in a study of CXCR3-negative and CXCR3-positive naive CD8 T cells. Findings of the study overall: For CXCR3-positive naive cells, TRB CDR3s were more hydrophobic than those of CXCR3-negative naive cells.

The germline CDR1 and CDR2 sequences are LNHDA and SQIVND (reference sequence). This CDR3 comprises 15 residues. cDNA libraries for TRB were generated by 5' RACE incorporating UMI labels. TCRdb reanalyzed the 5' RACE reads, giving one entry per CDR3 protein sequence and no DNA. The sample has under 150,000 distinct CDR3 sequences. Regarding this clonotype: What it recognizes is unknown.

The sample comprised naive CXCR3+ CD8+ T cells from blood. Subset here: CD45RO-CCR7+CD27+CD95- naive CD8+ T cells expressing CXCR3 (TNR3+). This sequence joins TRBV19 and TRBJ2-1; TCRdb calls TRBD2, which cannot be checked without DNA. The clonotype was recovered from a human donor in good health. Some clones in this sample may be carry-over from other donors' samples. CDR3 protein: CASNLAGGPADEQFF. Combining the CDR3 with reference TRBV19 and TRBJ2-1 gives the whole variable domain DGGITQSPKYLFRKEGQNVTLSCEQNLNHDAMYWYRQDPGQGLRLIYYSQIVNDFQKGDIAEGYSVSREKKESFPLTVTSAQKNPTAFYLCASNLAGGPADEQFFGPGTRLTVL.